Shown below are 21 T cell receptor beta chains from a single sample sequenced in a study of regulatory T cells in long-lasting Graves disease. This sample's time point: persistent/refractory GD, antithyroid drugs over 5 years with positive TRAb. There was RNA extracted from PBMCs, and the TCR library was made from it. Construction of TCR beta libraries relied on iRepertoire HTBI primers and on Arm-PCR targeting CDR3 regions. One entry per CDR3 protein, called by TCRdb with MiXCR from the multiplex PCR reads. Altogether fewer than 550,000 distinct CDR3 sequences are present, around a fifth being singletons, with the ten largest covering about 6.6%. Sequencing used peripheral blood mononuclear cells (PBMCs), obtained when the disease was refractory, from a patient treated with antithyroid drugs. Receptors were obtained from a female donor with Graves disease.

The CDR3 DNA sequence: TGCGCCAGCAGTGAGTCGATACCCTGGCAGGGCCCTTCCTACGAGCAGTACTTC. Translated: CASSESIPWQGPSYEQYF. J is TRBJ2-7 and V is TRBV10-2; possibly TRBD1 for D (5 bases). V dropped 0 bases and J dropped 1 base, with 19 bases sitting between them. The CDR3 has 18 residues. CDR1 is WSHSY, CDR2 SAAADI, per germline.

This clonotype was found many times. This chain uses TRBV12-3 or TRBV12-4 with TRBJ2-7, with TRBD2 as a possible D gene (6 bases). This CDR3 has 14 amino acids. V dropped 3 bases and J dropped 1 base, with 10 bases sitting between them. In nucleotides, the CDR3 is TGTGCCAGCAGTTTTGGTAGCGGTTCCTACGAGCAGTACTTC. This sequence encodes CASSFGSGSYEQYF.

This clonotype has at least ten counts. The chain employs TRBV20-1 and TRBJ1-2, with D possibly being TRBD1 (5 bases). The CDR3 consists of 15 residues. Germline V lookup: CDR1 DFQATT, CDR2 SNEGSKA (reference sequence). V was trimmed by 6 bases and J by 0 bases, leaving 17 bases between them. CDR3 in amino acids: CSASQDTGPNYGYTF. In nucleotides, the CDR3 is TGCAGTGCCAGTCAGGACACTGGACCTAACTATGGCTACACCTTC.

The table lists this clonotype with many counts. The gene calls are TRBV12-3 or TRBV12-4 and TRBJ1-6, with TRBD1 identical over 9 bases. The junction had 9 bases not matched to a gene; V was cut back by 2 bases and J by 13 bases. CDR3 size: 15 residues. CDR3 bases: TGTGCCAGCAGTTTAAGGGGACAGGGTTATGACCCCCTCCACTTT. Its protein is CASSLRGQGYDPLHF.

This clonotype has just a few counts. This chain joins TRBV19 and TRBJ1-4; 7 bases are a match to TRBD1. V dropped 5 bases and J dropped 4; count of bases not matched to a gene: 10. This CDR3 is built from 16 residues. Germline CDR1 reads LNHDA; CDR2 reads SQIVND (reference sequence). The CDR3 spells CASSSTPGQSNEKLFF. The CDR3 region has the DNA TGTGCCAGTAGTTCAACGCCGGGACAGAGTAATGAAAAACTGTTTTTT.

This clonotype was counted between two and nine times. This sequence joins TRBV14 and TRBJ2-7, with D unresolved. The germline V gene encodes CDR1 SGHDN and CDR2 FVKESK. The CDR3 is made up of 15 amino acids. Trimming cost V 0 bases and J 2 bases, with 11 bases left between them. DNA for the CDR3: TGTGCCAGCAGCCAAGAGGGAACCTACCCCTACGAGCAGTACTTC. Its translation is CASSQEGTYPYEQYF.

This clonotype was picked up many times. V gene TRBV20-1 combines with J gene TRBJ2-5; 14 bases fit TRBD2. Germline V gene data show CDR1 as DFQATT and CDR2 as SNEGSKA (reference sequence). Trimming at V came to 3 bases and at J to 1 base, leaving 4 bases not matched to a gene. The CDR3 runs 16 residues. Here the CDR3 reads CSASGLAGGSQETQYF. The CDR3 coding sequence is TGCAGTGCTAGCGGACTAGCGGGGGGAAGCCAAGAGACCCAGTACTTC.

This clonotype was counted only a few times. The chain has TRBV29-1 and TRBJ1-1, with D perhaps TRBD1 (6 bases). The CDR3 consists of 14 residues. Trimming pared 4 bases from V and 2 bases from J, leaving 14 bases between. In germline, CDR1 is SQVTM, CDR2 ANQGSEA. CDR3 sequence (DNA): TGCAGCGTTGCCCGCACAGGGTCAAACACTGAAGCTTTCTTT. Protein product: CSVARTGSNTEAFF.

This chain connects TRBV14 to TRBJ1-3; D is ambiguous. Trimming pared 4 bases from V and 1 base from J, leaving 8 bases between. In germline, CDR1 is SGHDN, CDR2 FVKESK. CDR3 length: 14 amino acids. Here the CDR3 reads CASSPTLSGNTIYF. As DNA, the CDR3 is TGTGCCAGCAGCCCGACGTTGTCTGGAAACACCATATATTTT.

This rearrangement joins TRBV7-2 to TRBJ2-7; 12 nucleotides align to TRBD2. This CDR3 has 14 residues. The V gene's germline CDR1 is SGHTA and CDR2 FQGNSA. The J segment lost 8 bases and the V segment lost 5 bases, leaving 7 bases of the junction unmatched. CDR3 DNA: TGTGCCAGCAGCCAGGGACTAGCGGGCTTCAAGCAGTACTTC. This encodes CASSQGLAGFKQYF.

Points on this clonotype: The CDR3 does not close with the conserved phenylalanine or tryptophan, likely indicating a read error. The chain links TRBV20-1 to TRBJ1-1; D possibly corresponds to TRBD1 (6 bases). The CDR3 extends over 16 amino acids. Germline loops: CDR1 DFQATT, CDR2 SNEGSKA (reference sequence). V shed 0 bases and J shed 1 base, with 15 bases lying between them. CDR3 sequence: CSARDGGGQGNTEAFL. The CDR3 coding sequence is TGCAGTGCTAGAGATGGCGGGGGGCAGGGGAACACTGAAGCTTTCCTT.

The chain has TRBV13 and TRBJ2-7; the match to TRBD2 covers 11 bases. The CDR3 has 17 residues. Germline lookup yields CDR1 PRHDT and CDR2 FYEKMQ (reference sequence). The ends lost 4 bases at V and 6 bases at J; junction bases unmatched: 14. CDR3 sequence reads: CASSSRLAGSQVGEQYF. The CDR3, as DNA: TGTGCCAGCAGCTCTAGACTAGCGGGGAGCCAGGTAGGCGAGCAGTACTTC.

The chain recombines TRBV28 with TRBJ2-1; no definite D call. CDR1 MDHEN and CDR2 SYDVKM come from the germline V gene. V shed 5 bases and J shed 0 bases, with 8 bases lying between them. The length of the CDR3 is 14 residues. CDR3 amino acids: CASSEGGSYNEQFF. CDR3 sequence (DNA): TGTGCCAGCAGTGAAGGCGGCTCCTACAATGAGCAGTTCTTC.

This clonotype was recorded many times. The chain carries TRBV6-1 and TRBJ2-7, with D unclear. The V end was cut by 10 bases, the J end by 1 base, with 17 bases between. Germline-derived CDR1 and CDR2 are MNHNS and SASEGT. The length of the CDR3 is 14 residues. The CDR3 region has the DNA TGTGCCACTCGGCTCAGCCTAGGGTCCTACGAGCAGTACTTC. It codes for CATRLSLGSYEQYF.

The table lists this clonotype with a few counts. The gene calls are TRBV20-1 and TRBJ1-2; TRBD1 is a possible D gene (5 bases). Germline V gives CDR1 DFQATT, CDR2 SNEGSKA (reference sequence). CDR3 length: 16 residues. Trimming pared 0 bases from V and 0 bases from J, leaving 14 bases between. CDR3 region: CSARDPRDPANYGYTF. Written as DNA, the CDR3 is TGCAGTGCTAGAGATCCCAGGGACCCTGCTAACTATGGCTACACCTTC.

This clonotype was recorded many times. The chain joins TRBV24-1 to TRBJ2-5, with D possibly being TRBD1 or TRBD2 (7 bases each). CDR3 length equals 14 residues. V lost 3 bases to trimming and J lost 7 bases, with 14 bases between them. Per the germline V gene, CDR1 is KGHDR and CDR2 is SFDVKD. The CDR3 reads CATSDDREGRTQYF. DNA for the CDR3: TGTGCCACCAGTGATGACAGGGAGGGGCGGACCCAGTACTTC.

V gene TRBV12-3 or TRBV12-4 combines with J gene TRBJ1-3; D remains unclear. CDR3 length equals 9 residues. Trimming shortened V by 9 bases and J by 15 bases, and 12 bases separated the two germline ends. The CDR3 is CASQSPPYF. CDR3 nucleotide sequence: TGTGCCAGTCAGAGTCCTCCATATTTT.

The chain has TRBV27 and TRBJ2-5; tentative D call: TRBD2 (6 bases). V was shortened by 1 base and J by 1 base, with 13 bases between the two germline ends. CDR3 length: 16 amino acids. Germline V CDR1 and CDR2: MNHEY, SMNVEV (reference sequence). CDR3 amino acids: CASSLFEASAQETQYF. The CDR3, as DNA: TGTGCCAGCAGTTTATTCGAAGCTAGCGCCCAAGAGACCCAGTACTTC.

The sample holds many counts of this clonotype. The V and J genes are TRBV2 and TRBJ2-7, with D perhaps matching TRBD2 (6 bases). The V end was cut by 6 bases, the J end by 4 bases, with 19 bases between. CDR1 and CDR2 from the germline V gene are SNHLY and FYNNEI. The CDR3 sequence is 15 residues long. CDR3 protein: CASRFGEVPSYEQYF. In DNA, the CDR3 is TGTGCCAGCAGGTTCGGGGAGGTGCCTAGTTACGAGCAGTACTTC.

This clonotype was seen repeatedly, ten times or more. The V call is TRBV6-2 or TRBV6-3, the J call TRBJ2-7; no definite D call. V was cut by 7 bases and J by 1 base, with 17 bases left in between. Germline-derived CDR1 and CDR2 are MNHEY and SVGEGT. The CDR3 covers 15 residues. CDR3 coding DNA: TGTGCCAGCACCCCGACGGGCTCACGGTCCTACGAGCAGTACTTC. This encodes CASTPTGSRSYEQYF.

This clonotype was seen more than once but under ten times. The chain employs TRBV5-5 and TRBJ1-1; TRBD1 aligns across 8 bases. The germline V gene has CDR1 SGHKS and CDR2 YYEKEE (reference sequence). V trimming: 3 bases; J trimming: 0 bases; junction bases outside the gene matches: 4. The CDR3 totals 15 residues. CDR3 sequence (DNA): TGTGCCAGCAGCTCGACAGGGGTATTGAACACTGAAGCTTTCTTT. Translated: CASSSTGVLNTEAFF.